Listed below are T cell receptor beta chains from one sample, sequenced in a study of cytomegalovirus exposure and HLA in healthy donors. Profiling relied on immunoSEQ multiplex PCR, and the TCRdb table lists in-frame clones only, not all of them. The data contain 110,000 to 150,000 clones, more than 65% of them singletons. The sequenced sample was PBMCs. The receptors here all came from a woman aged 30 to 39 in good health and CMV-seronegative. The CDR3 runs from the conserved cysteine through the conserved F or W. A D gene is named only where the DNA matches it firmly. Not every row has a clone size; where given, it reads once, few, many or a size class.

>few|TRBV5-6|TRBJ1-2|.
CASSSRSRGGYTF
TGTGCCAGCAGCTCGAGGTCTCGAGGTGGCTACACCTTC
>.|TRBV9|TRBJ2-3|TRBD1
CASSVDQTGTQYF
TGTGCCAGCAGCGTAGATCAGACAGGGACGCAGTATTTT
>.|TRBV29-1|TRBJ1-5|.
CSVETTGEGNQPQHF
TGCAGCGTCGAGACGACGGGTGAGGGCAATCAGCCCCAGCATTTT
>.|TRBV7-9|TRBJ2-1|.
CASSLVQEYNEQFF
TGTGCCAGCAGCTTAGTACAGGAGTACAATGAGCAGTTCTTC
>.|TRBV5-1|TRBJ2-4|.
CASSPRTRRDIQYF
TGCGCCAGCAGCCCCCGAACTAGGCGGGACATTCAGTACTTC
>.|TRBV28|TRBJ2-1|.
CASSRTIYNEQFF
TGTGCCAGCAGCAGGACAATCTACAATGAGCAGTTCTTC
>.|TRBV5-1|TRBJ2-7|TRBD2
CASSLGRTSGAYEQYF
TGCGCCAGCAGCTTGGGACGTACTAGCGGGGCGTACGAGCAGTACTTC
>.|TRBV18|TRBJ2-1|TRBD2
CASLSGTSGPNEQFF
TGTGCCAGCTTATCCGGGACTAGCGGCCCCAATGAGCAGTTCTTC
>.|TRBV4-2|TRBJ1-1|.
CASSQARGAEAFF
TGTGCCAGCAGCCAAGCGCGGGGGGCTGAAGCTTTCTTT
>.|TRBV7-3|TRBJ2-3|TRBD2
CASSFVAGYTDTQYF
TGTGCCAGCAGCTTCGTAGCGGGATACACAGATACGCAGTATTTT
>.|TRBV7-3|TRBJ1-6|.
CASSLNRVPNSPLHF
TGTGCCAGCAGCTTAAACAGGGTCCCTAATTCACCCCTCCACTTT
>.|TRBV7-6|TRBJ2-3|TRBD2
CASSSGTSIYADTQYF
TGTGCCAGCAGTTCCGGGACTAGTATTTATGCAGATACGCAGTATTTT
>.|TRBV5-6|TRBJ2-2|.
CASSLAVGELFF
TGTGCCAGCAGCTTGGCAGTCGGGGAGCTGTTTTTT
>.|TRBV7-8|TRBJ2-7|TRBD2
CASSLVRGDSYEQYF
TGTGCCAGCAGCTTAGTGCGGGGGGATTCCTACGAGCAGTACTTC
>few|TRBV7-9|TRBJ1-1|TRBD1
CASSPTGRTEAFF
TGTGCCAGCAGCCCGACAGGGCGCACTGAAGCTTTCTTT
>.|TRBV5-5|TRBJ1-1|.
CASSLGGLDTEAFF
TGTGCCAGCAGCTTGGGAGGGTTGGACACTGAAGCTTTCTTT
>.|TRBV5-6|TRBJ2-2|.
CASSLFTGYRTGELFF
TGTGCCAGCAGCTTGTTTACAGGGTATAGAACCGGGGAGCTGTTTTTT
>.|TRBV29-1|TRBJ2-1|.
CSVALAEQFF
TGCAGCGTTGCTCTGGCTGAGCAGTTCTTC
>.|TRBV4-1|TRBJ2-3|.
CASSQDLFGLGTDTQYF
TGCGCCAGCAGCCAAGATTTATTCGGACTGGGCACAGATACGCAGTATTTT
>.|TRBV6-6|TRBJ2-2|TRBD1
CASSYTGTGAGELFF
TGTGCCAGCAGTTACACCGGGACAGGGGCCGGGGAGCTGTTTTTT
>.|TRBV28|TRBJ2-5|.
CASTRGGDQETQYF
TGTGCCAGCACGAGGGGAGGCGACCAAGAGACCCAGTACTTC
>few|TRBV5-1|TRBJ2-2|.
CASSRGASARDTGELFF
TGCGCCAGCAGCCGGGGGGCGTCCGCCAGGGACACCGGGGAGCTGTTTTTT